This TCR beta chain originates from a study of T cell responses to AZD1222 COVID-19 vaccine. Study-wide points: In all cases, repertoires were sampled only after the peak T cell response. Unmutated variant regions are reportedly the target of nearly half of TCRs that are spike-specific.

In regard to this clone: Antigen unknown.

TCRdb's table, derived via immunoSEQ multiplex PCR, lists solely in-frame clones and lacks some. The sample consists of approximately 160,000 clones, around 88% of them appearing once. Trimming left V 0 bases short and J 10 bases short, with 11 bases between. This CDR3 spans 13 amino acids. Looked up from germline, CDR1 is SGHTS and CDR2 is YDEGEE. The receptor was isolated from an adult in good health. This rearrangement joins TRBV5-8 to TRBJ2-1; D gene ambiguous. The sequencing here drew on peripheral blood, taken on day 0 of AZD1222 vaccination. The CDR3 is CASSLESFGEQFF. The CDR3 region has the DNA TGTGCCAGCAGCTTGGAGTCCTTCGGGGAGCAGTTCTTC. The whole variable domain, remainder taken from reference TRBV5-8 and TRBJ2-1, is EAGVTQSPTHLIKTRGQQATLRCSPISGHTSVYWYQQALGLGLQFLLWYDEGEERNRGNFPPRFSGRQFPNYSSELNVNALELEDSALYLCASSLESFGEQFFGPGTRLTVL.